The 4 T cell receptor beta chains in this list originate from one sample, sequenced in a study of graft-versus-host responses after intestinal transplantation. Method: immunoSEQ multiplex PCR; TCRdb's copy keeps in-frame clones and lacks some. The data show about 29,000 clones, 70% to 90% seen once. Sequences were derived from PBMCs, sampled about 420 days after intestinal transplantation. These receptors were collected from a human patient who received an intestinal transplant, so some T cells may come from the graft donor.

This clone was seen only once. The chain is built from TRBV4-2 and TRBJ2-7; 13 bases are a match to TRBD2. Germline trimming cut 7 bases from V and 8 bases from J; bases unmatched to any gene: 5. CDR3 length: 13 amino acids. Germline loops: CDR1 LGHNA, CDR2 YNFKEQ. This chain's CDR3 is CASKRTSGSKQYF. Here the CDR3 DNA reads TGTGCCAGCAAGCGGACTAGCGGGAGTAAGCAGTACTTC.

The chain is built from TRBV28 and TRBJ2-7; 10 bases agree with TRBD2. In germline, CDR1 is MDHEN, CDR2 SYDVKM. This CDR3 is built from 15 residues. The ends lost 5 bases at V and 6 bases at J; junction bases unmatched: 10. The DNA for the CDR3 is TGTGCCAGCAGTCCTCCCCTAGCGGGAGTGGGCGAGCAGTACTTC. This codes for CASSPPLAGVGEQYF.

The V call is TRBV2, the J call TRBJ2-1, with D hard to call. Trimming pared 5 bases from V and 9 bases from J, leaving 14 bases between. The CDR3 length is 13 residues. From germline, CDR1 is SNHLY and CDR2 FYNNEI. CDR3 sequence (DNA): TGTGCCAGCAGTTCGGGCGGCGTCGGTGAGCAGTTCTTC. Its protein product is CASSSGGVGEQFF.

This chain joins TRBV4-3 and TRBJ2-5, with a tentative D call TRBD2 (6 bases). In germline, CDR1 is LGHNA, CDR2 YSLEER. The length of the CDR3 is 15 residues. The V end was cut by 0 bases, the J end by 5 bases, with 13 bases between. CDR3 coding DNA: TGCGCCAGCAGCCAAGATCGGGACTCGTCGGAGACCCAGTACTTC. Translated: CASSQDRDSSETQYF.